This TCR beta chain is drawn from a study of blood T cell repertoires in COVID-19. In the study overall: Sources were T cells, B-cell-depleted T cells, or PBMCs; the material itself was cDNA or gDNA.

Original handling: Reference gene primers were amplified, and this amplification served to estimate nucleated cell counts. Only in-frame clones appear in the TCRdb table, and some are missing; sequencing was by immunoSEQ multiplex PCR. That table supplies the V and J calls and clone size; D and trimming were determined from the DNA. The sample gives around 400,000 clones, about 88% of which show up once; about 1.5% is in the top ten. With V trimmed by 6 bases and J by 0 bases, 7 bases remained unmatched. CDR1 is SGHDT, CDR2 YYEEEE, per germline. The CDR3 loop spans 15 amino acids. Assignment of participants to cohorts was predicated upon participant-reported clinical history.

The TCR sequence derives from a woman between 18 and 29 years old who had been exposed to COVID-19. The V call is TRBV5-6, the J call TRBJ2-3, with TRBD2 matching over 7 bases. The sample comprised PBMCs or T cells enriched from blood (not recorded which). CDR3 DNA: TGTGCCAGCACCTCCGTCGGGGGGAGCACAGATACGCAGTATTTT. This gives the protein CASTSVGGSTDTQYF.